This passage covers 30 T cell receptor beta chains from one sample sequenced in a study of graft-versus-host responses after intestinal transplantation (dated by TCRdb to the early 2020s). To prepare the library, the immunoSEQ multiplex PCR assay was applied. TCRdb took this table from immuneACCESS and kept in-frame rearrangements with V and J called. Such tables lack part of the clones; where checked against another copy, unresolved V genes explain under half of the gap, and the rest is unexplained. In all, the sample holds tens of thousands of clones, and 85% to 95% of those were seen once. The ten largest clones take up approximately 0.25% of the sample. Antigens for these TCRs are unknown. Read against the paper, the sample's time point label means: cells obtained before transplantation from donor or recipient. The specimen was unstimulated CD8+ T cells sorted from spleen or lymph node cells, collected before transplant. The receptors derive from a human donor who was the organ donor for an intestinal transplant.

V gene TRBV2 combines with J gene TRBJ2-1; 7 bases align to TRBD2. CDR3 size: 20 residues. Trimming cost V 5 bases and J 2 bases; bases outside gene matches: 21. Germline V CDR1 and CDR2: SNHLY, FYNNEI. In nucleotides, the CDR3 is TGTGCCAGCAGTCCCCGGCTGGGGGAGAAGACTAGCCAGGCCTACAATGAGCAGTTCTTC. This encodes CASSPRLGEKTSQAYNEQFF. Full variable domain (missing parts from reference TRBV2 and TRBJ2-1): EPEVTQTPSHQVTQMGQEVILRCVPISNHLYFYWYRQILGQKVEFLVSFYNNEISEKSEIFDDQFSVERPDGSNFTLKIRSTKLEDSAMYFCASSPRLGEKTSQAYNEQFFGPGTRLTVL.

This sequence joins TRBV4-1 and TRBJ2-1; D uncertain. The CDR3 extends over 15 amino acids. Germline V lookup: CDR1 MGHRA, CDR2 YSYEKL. Trimming shortened V by 2 bases and J by 0 bases, and 8 bases separated the two germline ends. In DNA form, the CDR3 reads TGCGCCAGCAGCCAAAAAGACTCCTCCTACAATGAGCAGTTCTTC. Translation gives CASSQKDSSYNEQFF.

With regard to this clone: The germline gene is not matched at one end of the junction; a read error may be the cause. The chain uses TRBV14 and TRBJ1-1; 7 bases fit TRBD1. Germline CDR1 is SGHDN and CDR2 is FVKESK. The CDR3 contains 16 residues. The CDR3 loop is CAGSQVPGGYNFEAFF. The DNA of the CDR3 is TGTGCCGGCAGCCAAGTTCCAGGGGGGTACAATTTTGAAGCTTTCTTT.

This chain uses TRBV27 with TRBJ2-1, with a possible D match to TRBD2 (6 bases). The CDR3 contains 14 residues. V shed 2 bases and J shed 3 bases, with 8 bases lying between them. Germline CDR1 and CDR2: MNHEY and SMNVEV (reference sequence). CDR3 amino acids: CASSLGGNYNEQFF. Here the CDR3 DNA reads TGTGCCAGCAGTTTAGGAGGGAACTACAATGAGCAGTTCTTC.

The chain joins TRBV30 to TRBJ2-7; TRBD2 matches at 12 bases. This CDR3 has 17 residues. CDR1 is GTSNPN, CDR2 SVGIG, per germline (reference sequence). V dropped 0 bases and J dropped 1; count of bases not matched to a gene: 7. CDR3 protein: CAWSVRASGGASYEQYF. The CDR3, as DNA: TGTGCCTGGAGTGTACGGGCTAGCGGGGGGGCATCCTACGAGCAGTACTTC.

The chain employs TRBV19 and TRBJ2-1; D gene unclear. V shed 0 bases and J shed 0 bases, with 9 bases lying between them. In germline, CDR1 is LNHDA, CDR2 SQIVND (reference sequence). The CDR3 has 16 residues. The CDR3 DNA reads TGTGCCAGTAGTATAGACCCGATAAGCTCCTACAATGAGCAGTTCTTC. The encoded protein is CASSIDPISSYNEQFF.

This chain links TRBV6-1 with TRBJ1-1, with D tentatively TRBD1 (5 bases). Germline CDR1 is MNHNS and CDR2 is SASEGT. V lost 7 bases, J lost 6 bases, and 12 bases lay in between. The CDR3 contains 12 residues. The CDR3 region has the DNA TGTGCCAGCAACACGGGGACCGCTGAAGCTTTCTTT. This codes for CASNTGTAEAFF.

This chain uses TRBV7-3 with TRBJ2-1; maybe TRBD1 (6 bases). Germline V gene lookup returns CDR1 SGHTA and CDR2 FQGTGA. The CDR3 is made up of 13 amino acids. V gave up 4 bases and J gave up 6 bases, with 10 bases separating them. DNA for the CDR3: TGTGCCAGCAGCTCCGGACAGATCAATGAGCAGTTCTTC. It yields the protein CASSSGQINEQFF.

This sequence joins TRBV28 and TRBJ2-1; D possibly corresponds to TRBD2 (6 bases). Germline values: CDR1 MDHEN, CDR2 SYDVKM. V lost 5 bases and J 2 bases, leaving 25 bases between the germline ends. The CDR3 loop spans 19 amino acids. Written as DNA, the CDR3 is TGTGCCAGCAGTCATCCTCCAAATACCGCGGGGTCCGCCTACAATGAGCAGTTCTTC. Translated, it gives CASSHPPNTAGSAYNEQFF.

The V gene is TRBV5-1, the J gene TRBJ2-3, with D possibly matching TRBD2 (5 bases). This CDR3 has 18 amino acids. Trimming shortened V by 3 bases and J by 2 bases, and 22 bases separated the two germline ends. Germline V gene lookup returns CDR1 SGHRS and CDR2 YFSETQ. The chain's CDR3 is CASSYPLDTEIHTDTQYF. The CDR3 nucleotides are TGCGCCAGCAGCTACCCACTAGATACAGAGATCCACACAGATACGCAGTATTTT.

V usage is TRBV11-3 and J usage is TRBJ1-2; no definite D call. The V and J ends lost 3 bases and 1 base respectively, with 3 bases between them. The germline V gene has CDR1 SGHNT and CDR2 YENEEA. This CDR3 is built from 12 residues. The CDR3 is CASSLGNYGYTF. CDR3 nucleotides: TGTGCCAGCAGCTTGGGTAACTATGGCTACACCTTC.

The chain employs TRBV7-2 and TRBJ1-5; D unresolved. This CDR3 is 15 amino acids long. Looked up from germline, CDR1 is SGHTA and CDR2 is FQGNSA. The CDR3 DNA reads as TGTGAGGTGACCCCAGAGGTTTATAGCAATCAGCCCCAGCATTTT. This translates into CEVTPEVYSNQPQHF.

The rearrangement joins TRBV10-3 to TRBJ1-6, with D unresolved. In germline, CDR1 is ENHRY, CDR2 SYGVKD. The CDR3 runs to 16 residues. Trimming removed 8 bases from V and 6 bases from J, with 20 bases in between. CDR3 loop: CAIFPTLWPCNSPLHF. The CDR3, as DNA: TGTGCCATCTTTCCGACTCTGTGGCCGTGTAATTCACCCCTCCACTTT.

The chain carries TRBV19 and TRBJ1-4; the D gene is possibly TRBD1 (6 bases). The V and J ends lost 8 bases and 1 base respectively, with 11 bases between them. This CDR3 spans 14 amino acids. Germline V gene lookup returns CDR1 LNHDA and CDR2 SQIVND (reference sequence). DNA for the CDR3: TGTGCCAGTGGATGGACAGAAACTAATGAAAAACTGTTTTTT. It yields the protein CASGWTETNEKLFF. Full variable domain (rest looked up from reference TRBV19 and TRBJ1-4): DGGITQSPKYLFRKEGQNVTLSCEQNLNHDAMYWYRQDPGQGLRLIYYSQIVNDFQKGDIAEGYSVSREKKESFPLTVTSAQKNPTAFYLCASGWTETNEKLFFGSGTQLSVL.

The rearrangement links TRBV7-6 to TRBJ2-1; the match to TRBD2 covers 7 bases. The CDR3 is 17 residues long. The germline CDR1 and CDR2 sequences are SGHVS and FNYEAQ. The junction had 10 bases not matched to a gene; V was cut back by 5 bases and J by 0 bases. CDR3 region: CASSRTTGGVSYNEQFF. The CDR3 DNA reads as TGTGCCAGCAGCCGCACCACTGGGGGGGTCTCCTACAATGAGCAGTTCTTC.

This clone was seen only once. The chain recombines TRBV28 with TRBJ1-1; a possible D gene is TRBD1 (5 bases). Trimming removed 5 bases at V and 2 bases at J, with 15 bases between. CDR3 length: 15 amino acids. Germline values: CDR1 MDHEN, CDR2 SYDVKM. This CDR3 is CASSPRDGRNTEAFF. The CDR3 coding sequence is TGTGCCAGCAGTCCCAGGGACGGAAGAAACACTGAAGCTTTCTTT.

The chain uses TRBV28 and TRBJ1-1, with D tentatively TRBD1 (6 bases). This CDR3 has 14 residues. The germline V and J ends were trimmed by 3 bases and 3 bases, with 11 bases remaining between them. The germline gives CDR1 MDHEN, CDR2 SYDVKM. The CDR3 DNA reads TGTGCCAGCAGTTTTGAGGGGGAGGACACTGAAGCTTTCTTT. This translates into CASSFEGEDTEAFF.

This chain joins TRBV7-3 and TRBJ1-6; no clear D. Trimming removed 3 bases at V and 4 bases at J, with 4 bases between. Per the germline V gene, CDR1 is SGHTA and CDR2 is FQGTGA. The CDR3 loop spans 13 amino acids. CDR3 coding DNA: TGTGCCAGCAGCTTGGGGTATAATTCACCCCTCCACTTT. Protein sequence: CASSLGYNSPLHF.

The chain is built from TRBV27 and TRBJ1-1; a possible D gene is TRBD1 (6 bases). The V end was cut by 4 bases, the J end by 4 bases, with 10 bases between. The CDR3 has 13 amino acids. CDR1 MNHEY and CDR2 SMNVEV come from the germline V gene (reference sequence). The CDR3 region is CASSSEGGTEAFF. CDR3 sequence (DNA): TGTGCCAGCAGTTCCGAGGGGGGCACTGAAGCTTTCTTT.

The chain joins TRBV5-1 to TRBJ1-2; D gene unclear. The CDR3 runs to 18 residues. Germline V lookup: CDR1 SGHRS, CDR2 YFSETQ. V was shortened by 3 bases and J by 1 base, with 22 bases between the two germline ends. The CDR3 sequence is CASSYDPINYDYNYGYTF. In DNA form, the CDR3 reads TGCGCCAGCAGCTATGATCCAATTAACTATGACTATAACTATGGCTACACCTTC. The complete variable domain, with remaining parts taken from reference TRBV5-1 and TRBJ1-2, reads KAGVTQTPRYLIKTRGQQVTLSCSPISGHRSVSWYQQTPGQGLQFLFEYFSETQRNKGNFPGRFSGRQFSNSRSEMNVSTLELGDSALYLCASSYDPINYDYNYGYTFGSGTRLTVV.

The chain recombines TRBV11-2 with TRBJ1-6; D is unclear. V lost 4 bases, J lost 8 bases, and 6 bases lay in between. The CDR3 contains 12 residues. Looked up from germline, CDR1 is SGHAT and CDR2 is FQNNGV. The CDR3 region has the DNA TGTGCCAGCAGCTACGGTGATTCACCCCTCCACTTT. Its translation is CASSYGDSPLHF.

J is TRBJ2-7 and V is TRBV2, with TRBD1 identical over 8 bases. Trimming took 5 bases from V and 1 from J; bases not matched to a gene: 13. This CDR3 spans 17 amino acids. CDR1 and CDR2 from the germline V gene are SNHLY and FYNNEI. The CDR3: CASSLSIRTGYSYEQYF. In DNA, the CDR3 is TGTGCCAGCAGTCTTTCCATCAGGACAGGGTATTCCTACGAGCAGTACTTC.

The V gene is TRBV7-6, the J gene TRBJ1-6; D might be TRBD1 (6 bases). V lost 2 bases and J 5 bases, leaving 16 bases between the germline ends. CDR3 length: 17 residues. Germline values: CDR1 SGHVS, CDR2 FNYEAQ. This chain's CDR3 is CASSLQEQGWDNSPLHF. DNA for the CDR3: TGTGCCAGCAGCTTACAGGAGCAGGGGTGGGATAATTCACCCCTCCACTTT.

This clone was counted between two and nine times. This chain joins TRBV28 and TRBJ1-2; D remains unclear. CDR1 and CDR2 (germline): MDHEN, SYDVKM. This CDR3 region has 15 residues. V was cut by 6 bases and J by 4 bases, with 18 bases left in between. CDR3 residues: CASSSMEGFFYGYTF. As DNA, the CDR3 is TGTGCCAGCAGCTCGATGGAGGGCTTCTTCTATGGCTACACCTTC.

The genes are TRBV7-3 and TRBJ2-1; D not certain. CDR3 length: 13 amino acids. V lost 4 bases and J lost 2, with 6 bases in between. Germline V CDR1 and CDR2: SGHTA, FQGTGA. CDR3 sequence: CASSWAPYNEQFF. In DNA form, the CDR3 reads TGTGCCAGCAGCTGGGCCCCCTACAATGAGCAGTTCTTC.

The rearrangement links TRBV7-9 to TRBJ2-7, with 7 bases matching TRBD1. The V gene's germline CDR1 is SEHNR and CDR2 FQNEAQ (reference sequence). This CDR3 contains 14 residues. V trimming: 5 bases; J trimming: 0 bases; junction bases outside the gene matches: 4. CDR3 coding DNA: TGTGCCAGCAGCGGGACAGCCTTCTCCTACGAGCAGTACTTC. This encodes CASSGTAFSYEQYF.

The J gene is TRBJ2-7, the V gene TRBV7-9; 9 bases map to TRBD1. The CDR3 length is 16 residues. The germline V gene has CDR1 SEHNR and CDR2 FQNEAQ (reference sequence). The V segment lost 5 bases and the J segment 3 bases; nucleotides outside the gene matches: 11. CDR3 nucleotide sequence: TGTGCCAGCAGCCCCCGGGGAGGGACAGGGAGCTACGAGCAGTACTTC. The encoded protein is CASSPRGGTGSYEQYF.

The chain has TRBV13 and TRBJ1-5; tentative D call: TRBD1 (5 bases). Trimming removed 1 base at V and 0 bases at J, with 13 bases between. The CDR3 has 17 residues. CDR1 and CDR2 (germline): PRHDT, FYEKMQ (reference sequence). CDR3: CASSLAGGSYSNQPQHF. CDR3 sequence (DNA): TGTGCCAGCAGCTTAGCCGGGGGTTCCTATAGCAATCAGCCCCAGCATTTT.

The chain employs TRBV20-1 and TRBJ2-5; D is unresolved. From germline, CDR1 is DFQATT and CDR2 SNEGSKA (reference sequence). CDR3 size: 11 residues. In DNA form, the CDR3 reads TGCAGCAGACCCGTTGGGGAGACCCAGTACTTC. It encodes CSRPVGETQYF.

The V and J genes are TRBV11-2 and TRBJ1-4, with D unclear. CDR3 size: 14 residues. V was cut by 1 base and J by 1 base, with 4 bases left in between. The germline V gene encodes CDR1 SGHAT and CDR2 FQNNGV. The CDR3: CASSLGGTNEKLFF. The CDR3 DNA sequence: TGTGCCAGCAGCTTAGGAGGAACTAATGAAAAACTGTTTTTT.